Listed below are T cell receptor beta chains from one sample, sequenced in a study of blood T cell repertoires in COVID-19. TCRdb's copy holds only in-frame clones and misses some; the assay was immunoSEQ multiplex PCR. The sample lists a few hundred thousand clones; roughly nine tenths were seen once. The specimen was peripheral blood. Receptor source: a man in his late teens or twenties with active or convalescent COVID-19. CDR3s include the opening cysteine and the closing phenylalanine or tryptophan. A D gene is named only where the DNA matches it firmly. The listing skips clone size in some rows; elsewhere it reads once, few, many or a size class.

v_call	d_call	clone_size	j_call	cdr3_aa	cdr3_nt
TRBV3-1/TRBV3-2	TRBD2	-	TRBJ2-3	CASSPLAGSSTDTQYF	TGTGCCAGCAGTCCCTTAGCGGGAAGCTCGACAGATACGCAGTATTTT
TRBV6-1	TRBD1	-	TRBJ1-2	CASSEPPDRGLYGYTF	TGTGCCAGCAGTGAGCCCCCGGACAGGGGCCTATATGGCTACACCTTC
TRBV6-5	TRBD1	-	TRBJ1-6	CASRGDRGHSPLHF	TGTGCCAGCAGGGGGGACAGGGGGCATTCACCCCTCCACTTT
TRBV7-9	-	-	TRBJ1-2	CAAQGWEWGYTF	TGTGCCGCCCAGGGTTGGGAATGGGGCTACACCTTC
TRBV6-5	-	-	TRBJ2-7	CASSLQGEDYEQYF	TGTGCCAGCAGTCTACAAGGTGAGGACTACGAGCAGTACTTC
TRBV24-1	-	-	TRBJ1-1	CATSETGNTEAFF	TGTGCCACCAGTGAAACAGGGAACACTGAAGCTTTCTTT
TRBV18	TRBD1	-	TRBJ2-7	CASSPPAGSGQGYYEQYF	TGTGCCAGCTCACCACCGGCCGGGAGCGGACAGGGGTACTACGAGCAGTACTTC
TRBV3-1/TRBV3-2	-	-	TRBJ1-2	CASSQAGGRPGYGYTF	TGTGCCAGCAGCCAAGCCGGCGGGCGGCCGGGGTATGGCTACACCTTC
TRBV4-1	TRBD1	-	TRBJ2-1	CASSYRQGRYNEQFF	TGCGCCAGCAGCTACAGACAGGGGCGCTACAATGAGCAGTTCTTC
TRBV2	TRBD1	once	TRBJ1-2	CASGQGFVNYGYTF	TGTGCCAGCGGACAGGGGTTTGTCAACTATGGCTACACCTTC
TRBV11-2	-	-	TRBJ2-5	CASSLGVGGETQYF	TGTGCCAGCAGCTTAGGAGTGGGAGGAGAGACCCAGTACTTC
TRBV19	TRBD1	-	TRBJ2-3	CASSPDRALGDTQYF	TGTGCCAGTTCGCCCGACAGGGCTTTGGGGGATACGCAGTATTTT
TRBV24-1	-	-	TRBJ1-1	CATSDRTAGETEAFF	TGTGCCACCAGTGATCGGACAGCTGGGGAGACTGAAGCTTTCTTT
TRBV3-1/TRBV3-2	-	-	TRBJ1-3	CASRENGGRGNTIYF	TGTGCCAGCAGAGAAAACGGGGGACGTGGAAACACCATATATTTT
TRBV27	-	-	TRBJ2-1	CASSPPDSRFLNEQFF	TGTGCCAGCAGTCCACCGGACAGTCGGTTTCTCAATGAGCAGTTCTTC
TRBV7-6	TRBD1	-	TRBJ2-5	CASSPLTGGRETQYF	TGTGCCAGCAGCCCGCTTACAGGGGGCCGAGAGACCCAGTACTTC
TRBV27	-	-	TRBJ1-6	CASSLSPGSPLHF	TGTGCCAGCAGTTTATCTCCGGGTTCACCCCTCCACTTT
TRBV27	-	-	TRBJ2-2	CASGGSTGELFF	TGTGCCAGCGGTGGGAGCACCGGGGAGCTGTTTTTT
TRBV28	TRBD2	few	TRBJ2-7	CASSSRTAGGFYEQYF	TGTGCCAGCAGCTCCAGGACCGCGGGGGGGTTTTACGAGCAGTACTTC
TRBV11-3	-	-	TRBJ1-1	CASRGPRGTEAFF	TGTGCCAGCAGGGGACCGCGGGGCACTGAAGCTTTCTTT
TRBV7-2	-	-	TRBJ2-7	CASSLRSLTSYEQYF	TGTGCCAGCAGCTTACGTAGCCTCACCTCCTACGAGCAGTACTTC
TRBV27	-	-	TRBJ1-5	CASSLAGDQPQHF	TGTGCCAGCAGTTTAGCGGGGGATCAGCCCCAGCATTTT
TRBV6-5	TRBD1	-	TRBJ1-1	CASSYRDRVNTEAFF	TGTGCCAGCAGTTACCGGGACAGGGTTAACACTGAAGCTTTCTTT
TRBV5-1	-	-	TRBJ1-3	CASSYQGSGNTIYF	TGCGCCAGCAGTTATCAGGGATCTGGAAACACCATATATTTT
TRBV9	TRBD1	-	TRBJ1-6	CASSGRDRGNSPLHF	TGTGCCAGCAGCGGTCGGGACAGGGGGAATTCACCCCTCCACTTT
TRBV27	TRBD2	-	TRBJ2-3	CASRKTSGSVIDTQYF	TGTGCCAGCAGGAAGACTAGCGGGAGTGTAATAGATACGCAGTATTTT
TRBV25-1	-	-	TRBJ2-1	CASSDLGAGNEQFF	TGTGCCAGCAGTGACCTGGGGGCCGGTAATGAGCAGTTCTTC
TRBV7-9	TRBD2	-	TRBJ2-4	CASSSPAGGLDIQYF	TGTGCCAGCAGCTCCCCCGCGGGAGGGTTGGACATTCAGTACTTC
TRBV28	-	-	TRBJ1-3	CASRTTGSSGNTIYF	TGTGCCAGCAGAACAACAGGGAGCTCTGGAAACACCATATATTTT
TRBV7-2	TRBD1	-	TRBJ2-2	CATGTGSFDTGELFF	TGTGCCACAGGGACAGGCAGCTTTGACACCGGGGAGCTGTTTTTT
TRBV7-9	-	-	TRBJ2-4	CASSLGRDIQYF	TGTGCCAGCAGCTTGGGCAGGGACATTCAGTACTTC
TRBV2	-	-	TRBJ1-6	CASSEGQGYNSPLHF	TGTGCCAGCAGTGAAGGGCAGGGTTACAATTCACCCCTCCACTTT
TRBV7-6	TRBD2	once	TRBJ2-2	CASSLDPPGGRDTGELFF	TGTGCCAGCAGCTTAGACCCTCCAGGCGGGAGGGACACCGGGGAGCTGTTTTTT
TRBV5-6	-	-	TRBJ1-5	CASSYTGSNQPQHF	TGTGCCAGCAGCTATACAGGGTCGAATCAGCCCCAGCATTTT
TRBV9	TRBD1	-	TRBJ2-2	CASSGSQGTGELFF	TGTGCCAGCAGCGGCTCACAGGGGACCGGGGAGCTGTTTTTT
TRBV27	-	-	TRBJ1-6	CASSFQGLNSPLHF	TGTGCCAGCAGTTTTCAGGGACTCAATTCACCCCTCCACTTT
TRBV28	TRBD1	-	TRBJ1-1	CASSLWPGGLNTEAFF	TGTGCCAGCAGTTTATGGCCAGGGGGCCTGAACACTGAAGCTTTCTTT
TRBV15	-	-	TRBJ2-3	CATSSLGAGDTQYF	TGTGCCACCAGCAGTTTGGGGGCAGGGGATACGCAGTATTTT
TRBV27	-	-	TRBJ2-3	CASRLQSLVPYSTDTQYF	TGTGCCAGCAGACTCCAGAGTCTAGTGCCGTACAGCACAGATACGCAGTATTTT
TRBV7-2	TRBD1	-	TRBJ1-5	CASSLDRVGNQPQHF	TGTGCCAGCAGTTTGGACAGGGTGGGGAATCAGCCCCAGCATTTT
TRBV29-1	-	few	TRBJ2-7	CSALRETSSYEQYF	TGCAGCGCCCTGCGAGAGACAAGCTCCTACGAGCAGTACTTC